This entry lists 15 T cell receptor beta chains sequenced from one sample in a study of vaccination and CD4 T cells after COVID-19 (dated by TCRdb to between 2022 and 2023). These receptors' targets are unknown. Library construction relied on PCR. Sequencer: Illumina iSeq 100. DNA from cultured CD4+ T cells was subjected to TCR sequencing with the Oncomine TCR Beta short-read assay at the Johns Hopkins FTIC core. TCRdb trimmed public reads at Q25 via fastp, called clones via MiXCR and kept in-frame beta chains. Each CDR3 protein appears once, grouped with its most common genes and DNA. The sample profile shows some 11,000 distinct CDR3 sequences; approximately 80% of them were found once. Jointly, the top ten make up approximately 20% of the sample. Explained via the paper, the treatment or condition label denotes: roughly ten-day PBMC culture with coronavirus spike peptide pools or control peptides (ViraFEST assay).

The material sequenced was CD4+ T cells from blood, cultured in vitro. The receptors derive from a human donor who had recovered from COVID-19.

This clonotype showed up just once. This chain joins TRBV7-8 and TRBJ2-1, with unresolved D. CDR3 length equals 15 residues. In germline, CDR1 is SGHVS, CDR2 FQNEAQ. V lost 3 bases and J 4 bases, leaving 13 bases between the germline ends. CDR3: CASSLLGKGYNEQFF. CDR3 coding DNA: TGTGCCAGCAGCTTGCTAGGGAAGGGTTACAATGAGCAGTTCTTC.

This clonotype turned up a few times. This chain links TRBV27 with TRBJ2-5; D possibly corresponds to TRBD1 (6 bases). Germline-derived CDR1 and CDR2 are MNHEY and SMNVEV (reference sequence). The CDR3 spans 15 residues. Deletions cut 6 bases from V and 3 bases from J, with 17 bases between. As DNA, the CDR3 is TGTGCCAGCAGCCTATCCGGGACACCAAAAGAGACCCAGTACTTC. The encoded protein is CASSLSGTPKETQYF.

CDR3 bases: TGTGCCAGCAGTTACGCGGCGCCCCGCTCTGGAAACACCATATATTTT. It is translated as CASSYAAPRSGNTIYF. The rearrangement uses TRBV6-5 and TRBJ1-3, with D unclear. The CDR3 sequence is 16 residues long. Germline CDR1 MNHEY, CDR2 SVGAGI. With 2 bases removed from V and 0 bases from J, the gap between germline ends came to 11 bases.

The CDR3 region has the DNA TGTGCCAGCAGCCGACCGACAGCTTTGGATTCACCCCTCCACTTT. Translated, it gives CASSRPTALDSPLHF. This chain uses TRBV6-2 or TRBV6-3 with TRBJ1-6; weak D call: TRBD1 (5 bases). The ends were cut back, 6 bases at V and 8 bases at J, with 17 bases in the middle. Germline V gene data show CDR1 as MNHEY and CDR2 as SVGEGT. The CDR3 covers 15 residues.

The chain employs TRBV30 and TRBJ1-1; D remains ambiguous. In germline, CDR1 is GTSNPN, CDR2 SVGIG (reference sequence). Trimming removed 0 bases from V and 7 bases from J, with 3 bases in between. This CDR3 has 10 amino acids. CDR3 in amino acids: CAWSVNEAFF. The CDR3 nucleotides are TGTGCCTGGAGTGTAAATGAAGCTTTCTTT.

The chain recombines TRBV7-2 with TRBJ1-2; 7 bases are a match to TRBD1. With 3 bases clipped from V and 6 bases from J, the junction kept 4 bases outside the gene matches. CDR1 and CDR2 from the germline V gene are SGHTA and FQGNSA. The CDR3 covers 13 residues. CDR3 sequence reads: CASSFGDSHGYTF. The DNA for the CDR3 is TGTGCCAGCAGCTTTGGGGACAGCCATGGCTACACCTTC.

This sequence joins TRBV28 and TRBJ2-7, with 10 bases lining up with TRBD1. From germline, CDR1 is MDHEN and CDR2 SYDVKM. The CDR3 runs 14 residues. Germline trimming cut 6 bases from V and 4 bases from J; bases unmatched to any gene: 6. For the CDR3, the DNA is TGTGCCAGCAGGCCGGGACAGGGGCGGTACGAGCAGTACTTC. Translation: CASRPGQGRYEQYF.

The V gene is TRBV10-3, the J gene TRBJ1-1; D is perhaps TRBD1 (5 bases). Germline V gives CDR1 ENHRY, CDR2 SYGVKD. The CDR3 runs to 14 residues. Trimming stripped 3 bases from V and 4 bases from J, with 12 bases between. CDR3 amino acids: CAISDEAGVTEAFF. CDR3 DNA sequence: TGTGCCATCAGTGATGAAGCGGGGGTCACTGAAGCTTTCTTT.

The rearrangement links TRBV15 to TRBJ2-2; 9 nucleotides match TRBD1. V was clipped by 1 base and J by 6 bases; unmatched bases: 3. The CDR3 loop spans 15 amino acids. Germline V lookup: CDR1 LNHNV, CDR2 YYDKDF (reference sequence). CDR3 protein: CATSRAGTGSGELFF. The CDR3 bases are TGTGCCACCAGCAGAGCCGGGACAGGGTCCGGGGAGCTGTTTTTT.

This CDR3 reads CSARKGGTSGSRWYEQYF. CDR3 DNA: TGCAGTGCACGGAAAGGCGGGACTAGCGGGAGTCGTTGGTACGAGCAGTACTTC. The rearrangement joins TRBV20-1 to TRBJ2-7; 14 nucleotides line up with TRBD2. The CDR3 sequence is 18 residues long. The J segment lost 4 bases and the V segment lost 6 bases, leaving 17 bases of the junction unmatched. In germline, CDR1 is DFQATT, CDR2 SNEGSKA (reference sequence).

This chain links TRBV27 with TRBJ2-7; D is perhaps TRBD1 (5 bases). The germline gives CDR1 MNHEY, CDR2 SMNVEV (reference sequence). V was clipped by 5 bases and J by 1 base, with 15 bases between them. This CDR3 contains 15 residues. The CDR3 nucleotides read TGTGCCAGCAGTAACCAGGGAATCGGGTCCTACGAGCAGTACTTC. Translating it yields CASSNQGIGSYEQYF.

CDR3: CASSYSNTGRNSPLHF. As DNA, the CDR3 is TGTGCCAGCAGTTACTCGAATACGGGACGTAATTCACCCCTCCACTTT. The rearrangement joins TRBV6-5 to TRBJ1-6, with D maybe TRBD1 (5 bases). The CDR3 sequence is 16 residues long. With 0 bases removed from V and 6 bases from J, the gap between germline ends came to 12 bases. CDR1 and CDR2 from the germline V gene are MNHEY and SVGAGI.

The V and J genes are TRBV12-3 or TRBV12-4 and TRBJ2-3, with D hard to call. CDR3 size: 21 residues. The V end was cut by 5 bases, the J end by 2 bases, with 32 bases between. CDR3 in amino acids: CASSVTSEIRLGPHYTDTQYF. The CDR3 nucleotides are TGTGCCAGCAGTGTGACTTCAGAAATCCGTCTAGGTCCTCATTACACAGATACGCAGTATTTT.

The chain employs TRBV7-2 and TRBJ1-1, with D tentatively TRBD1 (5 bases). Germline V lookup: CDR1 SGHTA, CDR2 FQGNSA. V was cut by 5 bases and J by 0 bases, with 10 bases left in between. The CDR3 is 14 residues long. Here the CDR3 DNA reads TGTGCCAGCAGCCTGGGACCCATGAACACTGAAGCTTTCTTT. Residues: CASSLGPMNTEAFF. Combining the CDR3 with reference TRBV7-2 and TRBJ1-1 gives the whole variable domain GAGVSQSPSNKVTEKGKDVELRCDPISGHTALYWYRQSLGQGLEFLIYFQGNSAPDKSGLPSDRFSAERTGGSVSTLTIQRTQQEDSAVYLCASSLGPMNTEAFFGQGTRLTVV.

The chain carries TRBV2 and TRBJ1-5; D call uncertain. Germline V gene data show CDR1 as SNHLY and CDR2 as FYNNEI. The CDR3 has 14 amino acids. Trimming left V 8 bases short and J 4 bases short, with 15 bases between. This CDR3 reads CASEAYMANQPQHF. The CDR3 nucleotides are TGTGCCAGCGAAGCGTATATGGCAAATCAGCCCCAGCATTTT.